These T cell receptor beta chains were read from a single sample in a study of cytotoxic CD8 clonotypes in ibrutinib-treated CLL. Only in-frame clones appear in the TCRdb table, and some are missing; sequencing was by immunoSEQ multiplex PCR. The data contain about 120,000 clones, approximately 56% of them seen just once; the ten biggest clones take up 30% to 45%. Sequences were derived from PBMCs, sampled after 24 months of ibrutinib treatment. These receptor sequences come from a human donor with chronic lymphocytic leukemia. The CDR3 runs from the conserved cysteine through the conserved F or W. A D gene is named only where the DNA matches it firmly. Rows may omit the clone size; those that give it use once, few, many or a size class.

cdr3_nt: TGTGCCAGCAGCAGGACAGGCCTCACCGGGGAGCTGTTTTTT
cdr3_aa: CASSRTGLTGELFF
j_call: TRBJ2-2
clone_size: NA
d_call: TRBD1
v_call: TRBV25-1

cdr3_nt: TGTGCCAGCAGCCCCCAGGACGGGCAAGAGACCCAGTACTTC
cdr3_aa: CASSPQDGQETQYF
j_call: TRBJ2-5
clone_size: NA
d_call: NA
v_call: TRBV7-9

cdr3_nt: TGTGCCAGCAGCGTAGCGGTGGGGGCAGGACAAGAGACCCAGTACTTC
cdr3_aa: CASSVAVGAGQETQYF
j_call: TRBJ2-5
clone_size: NA
d_call: NA
v_call: TRBV9

cdr3_nt: TGTGCCAGCAGCTCCCCGTCTGGGGCCTACACAGATACGCAGTATTTT
cdr3_aa: CASSSPSGAYTDTQYF
j_call: TRBJ2-3
clone_size: many
d_call: NA
v_call: TRBV7-6

cdr3_nt: TGTGCCTGGAGTCGAATAGCGGGGGGCCGGGTCGGTGAGCAGTTCTTC
cdr3_aa: CAWSRIAGGRVGEQFF
j_call: TRBJ2-1
clone_size: NA
d_call: TRBD2
v_call: TRBV30

cdr3_nt: TGCGCCAGCAGCCAAGATTTGGGGAGACCCCTCCACTTT
cdr3_aa: CASSQDLGRPLHF
j_call: TRBJ1-6
clone_size: few
d_call: NA
v_call: TRBV4-1

cdr3_nt: TGTGCCAGCAGCTTGTCCGGGACATCGAACTACGAGCAGTACTTC
cdr3_aa: CASSLSGTSNYEQYF
j_call: TRBJ2-7
clone_size: few
d_call: NA
v_call: TRBV5-4

cdr3_nt: TGTGCCTGGAGTAGGCGGGGGGGCCGGGAGACCCAGTACTTC
cdr3_aa: CAWSRRGGRETQYF
j_call: TRBJ2-5
clone_size: NA
d_call: TRBD2
v_call: TRBV30

cdr3_nt: TGTGCCAGCAGCTTCCCCGGGACAGGGGTCTACGAGCAGTACTTC
cdr3_aa: CASSFPGTGVYEQYF
j_call: TRBJ2-7
clone_size: NA
d_call: TRBD1
v_call: TRBV7-8

cdr3_nt: TGTGCCAGCGGGGGCGACAGGCCCCCCTACGAGCAGTACTTC
cdr3_aa: CASGGDRPPYEQYF
j_call: TRBJ2-7
clone_size: NA
d_call: NA
v_call: TRBV9

cdr3_nt: TGTGCCAGCTCACCAACGAATGAGATCTATGGCTACACCTTC
cdr3_aa: CASSPTNEIYGYTF
j_call: TRBJ1-2
clone_size: few
d_call: NA
v_call: TRBV18

cdr3_nt: TGTGCCAGCAGCATGACGGGACAGGGGGAGCAGTATTTT
cdr3_aa: CASSMTGQGEQYF
j_call: TRBJ2-3
clone_size: NA
d_call: TRBD1
v_call: TRBV9

cdr3_nt: TGTGCCAGCAGTCGGCAGTATAATGAAAAACTGTTTTTT
cdr3_aa: CASSRQYNEKLFF
j_call: TRBJ1-4
clone_size: few
d_call: NA
v_call: TRBV19

cdr3_nt: TGTGCCAGCTCTCCACAGGGCCCGAACACTGAAGCTTTCTTT
cdr3_aa: CASSPQGPNTEAFF
j_call: TRBJ1-1
clone_size: NA
d_call: NA
v_call: TRBV18

cdr3_nt: TGCAGCACCGACAGGGAGGTGGCAACAGATACGCAGTATTTT
cdr3_aa: CSTDREVATDTQYF
j_call: TRBJ2-3
clone_size: few
d_call: NA
v_call: TRBV29-1

cdr3_nt: TGCGCCAGCAGCTTACGGGGCCCTCACACCGGGGAGCTGTTTTTT
cdr3_aa: CASSLRGPHTGELFF
j_call: TRBJ2-2
clone_size: NA
d_call: NA
v_call: TRBV5-1

cdr3_nt: TGTGCCACCAGCAGAGCGGGGCAACCTAGCACAGATACGCAGTATTTT
cdr3_aa: CATSRAGQPSTDTQYF
j_call: TRBJ2-3
clone_size: NA
d_call: NA
v_call: TRBV15

cdr3_nt: TGTGCCAGCAGCCGGACATGGAATGAGCAGTTCTTC
cdr3_aa: CASSRTWNEQFF
j_call: TRBJ2-1
clone_size: NA
d_call: NA
v_call: TRBV13

cdr3_nt: TGTGCCAGCAGTGTGACCGTCGGGGATAACTATGGCTACACCTTC
cdr3_aa: CASSVTVGDNYGYTF
j_call: TRBJ1-2
clone_size: NA
d_call: NA
v_call: TRBV25-1

cdr3_nt: TGTGCCTGGAGTCCAACACGGGAAGCTTTCTTT
cdr3_aa: CAWSPTREAFF
j_call: TRBJ1-1
clone_size: NA
d_call: NA
v_call: TRBV30

cdr3_nt: TGTGCCAGCAGCTCCCTTGGAACGAGAGGTTCACCCCTCCACTTT
cdr3_aa: CASSSLGTRGSPLHF
j_call: TRBJ1-6
clone_size: NA
d_call: NA
v_call: TRBV11-3

cdr3_nt: TGCAGCGTCGCAGGACAGGGTAACAATGAGCAGTTCTTC
cdr3_aa: CSVAGQGNNEQFF
j_call: TRBJ2-1
clone_size: few
d_call: TRBD1
v_call: TRBV29-1

cdr3_nt: TGTGCCAGCAGTGAATCGGGAAGGGGAGGGGGTAATGAAAAACTGTTTTTT
cdr3_aa: CASSESGRGGGNEKLFF
j_call: TRBJ1-4
clone_size: NA
d_call: NA
v_call: TRBV25-1

cdr3_nt: TGTGCCAGCAGCTTAGGGGAGGGGAAGCAGTACTTC
cdr3_aa: CASSLGEGKQYF
j_call: TRBJ2-7
clone_size: NA
d_call: TRBD2
v_call: TRBV11-3

cdr3_nt: TGTGCCAGCAGCTTCGGGAAAGGGACTAGGTCCTACGAGCAGTACTTC
cdr3_aa: CASSFGKGTRSYEQYF
j_call: TRBJ2-7
clone_size: NA
d_call: TRBD2
v_call: TRBV11-1

cdr3_nt: TGTGCCAGCAGAAACTGGGGAGGCTCTGGAAACACCATATATTTT
cdr3_aa: CASRNWGGSGNTIYF
j_call: TRBJ1-3
clone_size: NA
d_call: NA
v_call: TRBV5-4

cdr3_nt: TGTGCCAGCAGGTATACTAGCAATCAGCCCCAGCATTTT
cdr3_aa: CASRYTSNQPQHF
j_call: TRBJ1-5
clone_size: NA
d_call: NA
v_call: TRBV6-5

cdr3_nt: TGCGCCAGCAGGGGCAGGACTATGAACACTGAAGCTTTCTTT
cdr3_aa: CASRGRTMNTEAFF
j_call: TRBJ1-1
clone_size: once
d_call: NA
v_call: TRBV4-1

cdr3_nt: TGTGCCAGCAGCGTGGGCCTGGCGGGCACTGAAGCTTTCTTT
cdr3_aa: CASSVGLAGTEAFF
j_call: TRBJ1-1
clone_size: NA
d_call: NA
v_call: TRBV2

cdr3_nt: TGTGCCAGCAGCACCAGTAGCGGGGAGCTGTTTTTT
cdr3_aa: CASSTSSGELFF
j_call: TRBJ2-2
clone_size: NA
d_call: NA
v_call: TRBV7-7

cdr3_nt: TGTGCCAGTAGTATGATTGGGGTATCCGGAGAGCAGTACTTC
cdr3_aa: CASSMIGVSGEQYF
j_call: TRBJ2-7
clone_size: NA
d_call: NA
v_call: TRBV19

cdr3_nt: TGTGCCAGCAGTGACCAGGGACCCTTCTATGGCTACACCTTC
cdr3_aa: CASSDQGPFYGYTF
j_call: TRBJ1-2
clone_size: few
d_call: NA
v_call: TRBV25-1

cdr3_nt: TGTGCCAGTAGCGGGGACAGGCTGACTCAAGAGACCCAGTACTTC
cdr3_aa: CASSGDRLTQETQYF
j_call: TRBJ2-5
clone_size: NA
d_call: TRBD1
v_call: TRBV19

cdr3_nt: TGTGCCAGCAGTTTATGTTTAGGGGAATTTAATACTAATGAAAAACTGTTTTTT
cdr3_aa: CASSLCLGEFNTNEKLFF
j_call: TRBJ1-4
clone_size: NA
d_call: NA
v_call: TRBV27

cdr3_nt: TGTGCTAGTGCCGAGATGGGGACGAGAGATACGCAGTATTTT
cdr3_aa: CASAEMGTRDTQYF
j_call: TRBJ2-3
clone_size: NA
d_call: NA
v_call: TRBV12-5

cdr3_nt: TGCAGCGCCGCCGGGACAGGGGCAGAGACCCAGTACTTC
cdr3_aa: CSAAGTGAETQYF
j_call: TRBJ2-5
clone_size: once
d_call: TRBD1
v_call: TRBV29-1

cdr3_nt: TGTGCCATCGCCCGACTTAGGGGGGAGACCCAGTACTTC
cdr3_aa: CAIARLRGETQYF
j_call: TRBJ2-5
clone_size: NA
d_call: NA
v_call: TRBV10-3

cdr3_nt: TGTGCCAGCAGTGAAACTCGGCGGGAGACCCAGTACTTC
cdr3_aa: CASSETRRETQYF
j_call: TRBJ2-5
clone_size: NA
d_call: NA
v_call: TRBV6-1

cdr3_nt: TGTGCCTGGAGTTTCTCTCCCCTCTACGGGGAGCTGTTTTTT
cdr3_aa: CAWSFSPLYGELFF
j_call: TRBJ2-2
clone_size: NA
d_call: NA
v_call: TRBV30

cdr3_nt: TGTGCCAGCTCACACCCCGGGACTAGCGGTGGTATAGAAGAGACCCAGTACTTC
cdr3_aa: CASSHPGTSGGIEETQYF
j_call: TRBJ2-5
clone_size: NA
d_call: TRBD2
v_call: TRBV18

cdr3_nt: TGTGCCAGCAGTGACGGCCCCGGCGATTCACCCCTCCACTTT
cdr3_aa: CASSDGPGDSPLHF
j_call: TRBJ1-6
clone_size: few
d_call: NA
v_call: TRBV25-1

cdr3_nt: TGTGCCAGCGCTGACAGGGGGAGTATGAATGAGCAGTTCTTC
cdr3_aa: CASADRGSMNEQFF
j_call: TRBJ2-1
clone_size: NA
d_call: TRBD1
v_call: TRBV6-1

cdr3_nt: TGCAGTGCTCCCGGACAGTCGGCCCAGTACTTC
cdr3_aa: CSAPGQSAQYF
j_call: TRBJ2-5
clone_size: few
d_call: NA
v_call: TRBV20-1

cdr3_nt: TGTGCCTGGAGGCAGTCCGGGACAAGTTACGAGCAGTACTTC
cdr3_aa: CAWRQSGTSYEQYF
j_call: TRBJ2-7
clone_size: NA
d_call: NA
v_call: TRBV30

cdr3_nt: TGTGCCAGCAGCCCCTCAGAGTTCGATCCCTACGAGCAGTACTTC
cdr3_aa: CASSPSEFDPYEQYF
j_call: TRBJ2-7
clone_size: NA
d_call: NA
v_call: TRBV5-5